These T cell receptor beta chains were read from a single sample in a study of T cells in Graves' hyperthyroidism and ophthalmopathy. TCRdb re-called the multiplex PCR reads through MiXCR, storing one row per CDR3 protein. Among about 290,000 distinct CDR3 sequences listed, approximately 17% were seen once. Sequencing was performed on blood. These receptors were taken from a woman aged 55-69 years with Graves' ophthalmopathy. Both conserved end residues are part of each CDR3. A D gene is named only where the DNA matches it firmly. The size entry is marked missing in some rows and otherwise reads once, few, many or a size class.

.	TRBV20-1	TRBJ1-5	many	CSARDSNINQPQHF	TGCAGTGCTAGAGATTCGAACATTAATCAGCCCCAGCATTTT
.	TRBV13	TRBJ1-4	many	CASSLRGGEEKLFF	TGTGCCAGCAGCCTAAGGGGGGGAGAGGAAAAACTGTTTTTT
.	TRBV5-1	TRBJ1-2	many	CASSLERGRNGYTF	TGCGCCAGCAGCTTGGAAAGGGGAAGGAATGGCTACACCTTC
.	TRBV20-1	TRBJ1-1	many	CSARDDPNTEAFF	TGCAGTGCTAGAGATGACCCGAACACTGAAGCTTTCTTT
TRBD1	TRBV14	TRBJ1-1	few	CASSEWQGAPNTEAFF	TGTGCCAGCAGCGAGTGGCAGGGGGCTCCCAACACTGAAGCTTTCTTT
.	TRBV29-1	TRBJ2-1	many	CSVEDPGALSYNEQFF	TGCAGCGTTGAAGACCCAGGGGCCCTCTCCTACAATGAGCAGTTCTTC
.	TRBV5-1	TRBJ2-1	.	CASSLALGPPSRGEQFF	TGCGCCAGCAGCTTGGCTTTGGGACCCCCATCGCGGGGTGAGCAGTTCTTC
TRBD1	TRBV27	TRBJ2-1	many	CASRWNRGVNEQFF	TGTGCCAGCAGATGGAACAGGGGTGTTAATGAGCAGTTCTTC
TRBD2	TRBV4-3	TRBJ2-5	many	CASSQGDLLAGEETQYF	TGCGCCAGCAGCCAGGGAGATCTACTAGCGGGAGAAGAGACCCAGTACTTC
TRBD2	TRBV30	TRBJ2-5	few	CAQRTSRGETQYF	TGTGCCCAAAGGACTAGCAGGGGAGAGACCCAGTACTTC
TRBD1	TRBV18	TRBJ1-1	many	CASSTGQRMNTEAFF	TGTGCCAGCTCAACGGGACAGAGAATGAACACTGAAGCTTTCTTT
TRBD1	TRBV27	TRBJ2-4	few	CASSPGQGNTIQYF	TGTGCCAGCAGTCCCGGACAGGGGAACACCATTCAGTACTTC
.	TRBV20-1	TRBJ2-6	.	CSAKALSLGANVLTF	TGCAGTGCCAAGGCCCTGTCTTTGGGGGCCAACGTCCTGACTTTC
.	TRBV9	TRBJ1-1	.	CASSAGRQKNTEAFF	TGTGCCAGCAGCGCTGGTCGGCAGAAGAACACTGAAGCTTTCTTT
TRBD1	TRBV5-1	TRBJ1-4	few	CASSLETGGFSEKLFF	TGCGCCAGCAGCTTGGAGACAGGGGGGTTCAGCGAAAAACTGTTTTTT
TRBD1	TRBV25-1	TRBJ2-6	once	CASSEFRTGTSGANVLTF	TGTGCCAGCAGTGAATTCAGGACAGGGACCTCTGGGGCCAACGTCCTGACTTTC
.	TRBV15	TRBJ2-2	.	CATSIPSPTGELFF	TGTGCCACCAGCATACCTTCTCCGACCGGGGAGCTGTTTTTT